This T cell receptor beta chain derives from a study of blood T cell repertoires in COVID-19. The table came from immunoSEQ multiplex PCR; TCRdb's copy has only in-frame clones and leaves some out. The sample lists about 110,000 clones, about 85% seen once, with 4% to 5% in the top ten. Germline CDR1 and CDR2: MNHEY and SVGAGI. Trimming shortened V by 0 bases and J by 0 bases, and 3 bases separated the two germline ends. This CDR3 has 14 residues. This TCR derives from a man in his forties or fifties with acute or convalescent COVID-19. This chain joins TRBV6-5 and TRBJ1-5; D not resolved. The sequenced sample was peripheral blood. Written as DNA, the CDR3 is TGTGCCAGCAGTTACTCCGGTAGCAATCAGCCCCAGCATTTT. This sequence encodes CASSYSGSNQPQHF.